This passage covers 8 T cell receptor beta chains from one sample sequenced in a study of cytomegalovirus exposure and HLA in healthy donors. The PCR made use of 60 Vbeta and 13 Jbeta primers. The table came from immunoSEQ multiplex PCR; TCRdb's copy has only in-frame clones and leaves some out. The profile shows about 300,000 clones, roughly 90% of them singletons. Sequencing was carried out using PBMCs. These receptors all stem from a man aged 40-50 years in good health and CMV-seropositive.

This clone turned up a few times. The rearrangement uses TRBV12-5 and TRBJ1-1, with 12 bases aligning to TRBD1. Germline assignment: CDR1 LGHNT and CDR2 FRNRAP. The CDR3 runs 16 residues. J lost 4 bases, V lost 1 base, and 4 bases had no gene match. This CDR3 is CASGLDPGQGATEAFF. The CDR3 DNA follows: TGTGCTAGTGGTTTGGATCCGGGACAGGGGGCCACTGAAGCTTTCTTT. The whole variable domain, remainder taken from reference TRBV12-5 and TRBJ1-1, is DARVTQTPRHKVTEMGQEVTMRCQPILGHNTVFWYRQTMMQGLELLAYFRNRAPLDDSGMPKDRFSAEMPDATLATLKIQPSEPRDSAVYFCASGLDPGQGATEAFFGQGTRLTVV.

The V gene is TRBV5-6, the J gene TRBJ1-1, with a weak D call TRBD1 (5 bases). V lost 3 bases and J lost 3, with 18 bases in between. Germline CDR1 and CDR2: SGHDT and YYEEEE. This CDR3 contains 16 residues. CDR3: CASSWGPREGYTEAFF. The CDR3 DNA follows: TGTGCCAGCAGCTGGGGCCCGCGGGAGGGGTACACTGAAGCTTTCTTT.

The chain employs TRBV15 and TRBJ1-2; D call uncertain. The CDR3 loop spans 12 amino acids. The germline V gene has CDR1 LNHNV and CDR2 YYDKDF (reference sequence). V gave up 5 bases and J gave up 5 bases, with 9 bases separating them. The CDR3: CATSPPGYGYTF. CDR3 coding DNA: TGTGCCACCAGCCCACCAGGATATGGCTACACCTTC.

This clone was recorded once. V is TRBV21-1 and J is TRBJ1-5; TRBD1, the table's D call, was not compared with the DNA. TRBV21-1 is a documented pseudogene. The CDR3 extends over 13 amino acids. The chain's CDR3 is CASRRQGWQPQHF. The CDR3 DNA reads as TGTGCCAGCAGGAGACAGGGGTGGCAGCCCCAGCATTTT.

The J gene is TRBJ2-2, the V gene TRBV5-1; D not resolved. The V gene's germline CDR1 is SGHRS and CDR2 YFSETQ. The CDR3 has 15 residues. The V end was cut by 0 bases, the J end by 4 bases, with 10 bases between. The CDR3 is CASSLGGSGTGELFF. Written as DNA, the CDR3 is TGCGCCAGCAGCTTGGGAGGTTCGGGCACCGGGGAGCTGTTTTTT.

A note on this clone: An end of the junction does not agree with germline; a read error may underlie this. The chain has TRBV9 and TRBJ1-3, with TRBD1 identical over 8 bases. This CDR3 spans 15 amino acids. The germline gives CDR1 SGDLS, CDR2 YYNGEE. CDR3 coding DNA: TGTGCCAGCACCGTAGTCAGGGGGCGCAGAAACACCATATATTTT. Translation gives CASTVVRGRRNTIYF.

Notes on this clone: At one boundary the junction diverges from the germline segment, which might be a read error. For the CDR3, the DNA is TGTTCCAGCAGCTCCAGCGGGAGCTCCCTCTACGAGCAGTACTTC. Translated, it gives CSSSSSGSSLYEQYF. The chain carries TRBV7-9 and TRBJ2-7; 8 bases are a match to TRBD2. CDR3 length equals 15 residues. Germline V lookup: CDR1 SEHNR, CDR2 FQNEAQ (reference sequence).

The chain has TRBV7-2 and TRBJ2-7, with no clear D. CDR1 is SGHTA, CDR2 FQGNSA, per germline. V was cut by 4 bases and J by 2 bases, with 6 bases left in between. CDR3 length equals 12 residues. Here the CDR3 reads CASSYHTYEQYF. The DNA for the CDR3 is TGTGCCAGCAGCTACCACACCTACGAGCAGTACTTC.